This passage covers 30 T cell receptor beta chains from one sample sequenced in a study of blood T cell repertoires in COVID-19. Libraries were prepared by immunoSEQ multiplex PCR; TCRdb keeps only in-frame clonotypes and omits some of them. The sample includes about 220,000 clones, around 83% of them seen just once. The specimen sequenced was peripheral blood. Every receptor here comes from a man aged 50 to 60 with active or convalescent COVID-19.

This chain joins TRBV15 and TRBJ2-7; 10 bases line up with TRBD1. The germline CDR1 and CDR2 sequences are LNHNV and YYDKDF (reference sequence). CDR3 length: 16 amino acids. Unmatched junction bases numbered 9, after V lost 0 bases and J lost 7 bases. The CDR3: CATSRDQGTGAGEQYF. CDR3 in DNA: TGTGCCACCAGCAGAGATCAGGGGACAGGGGCTGGTGAGCAGTACTTC.

This chain uses TRBV9 with TRBJ2-5, with TRBD2 matching 12 bases. Germline-derived CDR1 and CDR2 are SGDLS and YYNGEE. The trim removed 0 bases at V and 5 bases at J, leaving 5 bases unmatched. The CDR3 loop spans 16 amino acids. The CDR3 DNA follows: TGTGCCAGCAGCGTAGTGCTAGCGGGAGGGCCGGAGACCCAGTACTTC. Protein: CASSVVLAGGPETQYF.

The chain recombines TRBV5-8 with TRBJ2-3, with 13 bases fitting TRBD2. The CDR3 runs 15 residues. Trimming at V came to 5 bases and at J to 4 bases, leaving 4 bases not matched to a gene. CDR1 is SGHTS and CDR2 is YDEGEE in the germline V gene. The CDR3 DNA follows: TGTGCCAGCAGGCGGACTAGCGGGAGAGCAGATACGCAGTATTTT. Its protein product is CASRRTSGRADTQYF.

The chain uses TRBV7-2 and TRBJ1-6; TRBD1 is a possible D gene (6 bases). Germline V CDR1 and CDR2: SGHTA, FQGNSA. This CDR3 is 12 amino acids long. The V end lost 5 bases, the J end lost 15 bases, and 14 bases lay between the germline ends. As DNA, the CDR3 is TGTGCCAGCAGCCGTTTGACAGGAATCCTCCACTTT. Its protein product is CASSRLTGILHF.

This chain uses TRBV4-3 with TRBJ2-1; 7 nucleotides match TRBD2. Trimming took 3 bases from V and 3 from J; bases not matched to a gene: 11. CDR1 is LGHNA, CDR2 YSLEER, per germline. CDR3 size: 17 residues. The CDR3 sequence: CASSHSVSGILYNEQFF. CDR3 sequence (DNA): TGCGCCAGCAGCCATAGTGTAAGCGGGATCCTCTACAATGAGCAGTTCTTC.

This clone was recorded only once. The chain carries TRBV4-1 and TRBJ2-5; 8 bases align to TRBD2. CDR1 is MGHRA, CDR2 YSYEKL, per germline. V was pared by 0 bases and J by 4 bases, with 4 bases of the junction left unmatched. The CDR3 runs 15 residues. CDR3 DNA sequence: TGCGCCAGCAGCCAAGATCGGGGGGGCGGAGAGACCCAGTACTTC. Translation gives CASSQDRGGGETQYF.

This clone was observed a handful of times. The chain couples TRBV5-1 to TRBJ1-4; 10 bases are a match to TRBD1. Germline V gives CDR1 SGHRS, CDR2 YFSETQ. This CDR3 region has 15 residues. The junction had 6 bases not matched to a gene; V was cut back by 2 bases and J by 8 bases. Written as DNA, the CDR3 is TGCGCCAGCAGCTTTGGGGACAGGGGAGACGAAAAACTGTTTTTT. It specifies CASSFGDRGDEKLFF.

V gene TRBV2 combines with J gene TRBJ1-2; D unresolved. V shed 6 bases and J shed 5 bases, with 10 bases lying between them. The CDR3 covers 12 residues. CDR1 is SNHLY, CDR2 FYNNEI, per germline. CDR3: CASRTDIYGYTF. CDR3 in DNA: TGTGCCAGCAGAACAGACATATATGGCTACACCTTC.

The genes are TRBV4-3 and TRBJ2-2, with 14 bases identical to TRBD2. The CDR3 is 18 residues long. With 3 bases clipped from V and 4 bases from J, the junction kept 7 bases outside the gene matches. From germline, CDR1 is LGHNA and CDR2 YSLEER. The CDR3 region has the DNA TGCGCCAGCAGCCAGGCCGGGACTAGCGGGGGTTTCACCGGGGAGCTGTTTTTT. The encoded protein is CASSQAGTSGGFTGELFF.

This chain connects TRBV2 to TRBJ2-1; TRBD1 might be the D (7 bases). The ends were cut back, 4 bases at V and 6 bases at J, with 10 bases in the middle. The CDR3 covers 13 residues. Germline V CDR1 and CDR2: SNHLY, FYNNEI. CDR3 DNA: TGTGCCAGCAGTGGACAGGGAGGCAATGAGCAGTTCTTC. Residues: CASSGQGGNEQFF.

The chain links TRBV28 to TRBJ2-7, with 7 bases that match TRBD2. The CDR3 is 14 amino acids. The J segment lost 2 bases and the V segment lost 4 bases, leaving 5 bases of the junction unmatched. Germline V gene sequence: CDR1 MDHEN, CDR2 SYDVKM. The CDR3 region is CASSSPSGPYEQYF. The CDR3 nucleotides are TGTGCCAGCAGTTCTCCTAGCGGACCCTACGAGCAGTACTTC. Full variable domain (missing parts from reference TRBV28 and TRBJ2-7): DVKVTQSSRYLVKRTGEKVFLECVQDMDHENMFWYRQDPGLGLRLIYFSYDVKMKEKGDIPEGYSVSREKKERFSLILESASTNQTSMYLCASSSPSGPYEQYFGPGTRLTVT.

This clone was seen just once. The chain recombines TRBV3-1 (or the pseudogene TRBV3-2) with TRBJ1-5; the D gene is possibly TRBD1 (5 bases). The CDR3 is made up of 12 amino acids. The germline CDR1 and CDR2 sequences are LGHDT and YNNKEL (reference sequence). Deletions cut 5 bases from V and 4 bases from J, with 6 bases between. The CDR3 DNA reads as TGTGCCAGCAGCACAGGTAATCAGCCCCAGCATTTT. Amino acid sequence: CASSTGNQPQHF.

The chain links TRBV25-1 to TRBJ2-7, with 11 nucleotides matching TRBD1. The CDR3 covers 16 residues. J was trimmed by 4 bases and V by 5 bases; bases with no gene match: 10. Germline V gene lookup returns CDR1 MGHDK and CDR2 SYGVNS. CDR3 residues: CASSPLGQGADYEQYF. The CDR3 DNA follows: TGTGCCAGCAGTCCCCTCGGACAGGGGGCGGATTACGAGCAGTACTTC.

This clone appeared a single time. This rearrangement joins TRBV5-6 to TRBJ2-2; maybe TRBD1 (5 bases). V lost 7 bases and J 6 bases, leaving 7 bases between the germline ends. The germline V gene encodes CDR1 SGHDT and CDR2 YYEEEE. The CDR3 runs to 11 residues. The CDR3 DNA is TGTGCCAGCGCCAGGGCCGGGGAGCTGTTTTTT. This gives the protein CASARAGELFF.

The chain has TRBV5-4 and TRBJ2-2; 8 nucleotides match TRBD1. CDR3 length: 15 residues. V gave up 4 bases and J gave up 1 base; unmatched junction bases: 3. Germline-derived CDR1 and CDR2 are SGHNT and YYREEE (reference sequence). CDR3 loop: CASSPGQGNTGELFF. The CDR3 nucleotides read TGTGCCAGCAGCCCCGGACAGGGGAACACCGGGGAGCTGTTTTTT.

The chain has TRBV5-6 and TRBJ1-1; 8 bases match TRBD1. Germline CDR1 SGHDT, CDR2 YYEEEE. The ends lost 3 bases at V and 3 bases at J; junction bases unmatched: 4. CDR3 size: 14 residues. The CDR3 loop reads CASSWDRRHTEAFF. CDR3 DNA sequence: TGTGCCAGCAGCTGGGACAGGCGACACACTGAAGCTTTCTTT.

This clone was seen a handful of times. DNA for the CDR3: TGTGCCAGCAGCGCGGGCCACCACAATGAGCAGTTCTTC. It specifies CASSAGHHNEQFF. V and J are TRBV7-2 and TRBJ2-1; TRBD2 is a possible D gene (5 bases). CDR3 size: 13 residues. Germline loops: CDR1 SGHTA, CDR2 FQGNSA. V lost 5 bases, J lost 5 bases, and 10 bases lay in between. The complete variable domain, with remaining parts taken from reference TRBV7-2 and TRBJ2-1, reads GAGVSQSPSNKVTEKGKDVELRCDPISGHTALYWYRQSLGQGLEFLIYFQGNSAPDKSGLPSDRFSAERTGGSVSTLTIQRTQQEDSAVYLCASSAGHHNEQFFGPGTRLTVL.

The chain recombines TRBV3-1 (or the pseudogene TRBV3-2) with TRBJ2-7, with D possibly being TRBD1 (6 bases). The germline CDR1 and CDR2 sequences are LGHDT and YNNKEL (reference sequence). Trimming stripped 4 bases from V and 7 bases from J, with 14 bases between. CDR3 size: 13 residues. As DNA, the CDR3 is TGTGCCAGCAGCCTAAGCCAAACAGGGGAGCAGTACGTC. It encodes CASSLSQTGEQYV.

This clone showed up just a few times. The J gene is TRBJ1-2, the V gene TRBV7-2, with TRBD1 as a possible D gene (6 bases). Trimming removed 6 bases from V and 3 bases from J, with 14 bases in between. The length of the CDR3 is 14 residues. Germline lookup yields CDR1 SGHTA and CDR2 FQGNSA. In DNA, the CDR3 is TGTGCCAGCAGTTCCCAGACAGGTCACTATGGCTACACCTTC. Translating it yields CASSSQTGHYGYTF. The full variable domain, its missing parts supplied by reference TRBV7-2 and TRBJ1-2, is GAGVSQSPSNKVTEKGKDVELRCDPISGHTALYWYRQSLGQGLEFLIYFQGNSAPDKSGLPSDRFSAERTGGSVSTLTIQRTQQEDSAVYLCASSSQTGHYGYTFGSGTRLTVV.

J is TRBJ2-7 and V is TRBV28; TRBD1 is a possible D gene (6 bases). Germline V CDR1 and CDR2: MDHEN, SYDVKM. This CDR3 comprises 14 residues. Deletions cut 3 bases from V and 3 bases from J, with 12 bases between. This CDR3 is CASSFGDTNYEQYF. In DNA, the CDR3 is TGTGCCAGCAGTTTTGGGGACACCAACTACGAGCAGTACTTC.

This clone has more than one count but fewer than ten. The genes are TRBV4-1 and TRBJ2-7; weak D call: TRBD1 (5 bases). Trimming took off 5 bases at V and 3 bases at J, with 14 bases between the two ends. The CDR3 has 14 amino acids. CDR1 is MGHRA, CDR2 YSYEKL, per germline. In DNA form, the CDR3 reads TGCGCCAGCAGCGAGGCTACAGGTTTCTACGAGCAGTACTTC. Encoded protein: CASSEATGFYEQYF.

The CDR3 loop reads CASSPRVAEAFF. CDR3 coding DNA: TGTGCCAGCAGTCCGAGGGTTGCTGAAGCTTTCTTT. This chain uses TRBV28 with TRBJ1-1; D not resolved. V was cut by 5 bases and J by 6 bases, with 10 bases left in between. CDR3 size: 12 residues. Germline V CDR1 and CDR2: MDHEN, SYDVKM.

The chain carries TRBV6-1 and TRBJ2-4; D remains ambiguous. V was trimmed by 3 bases and J by 5 bases, leaving 8 bases between them. The germline gives CDR1 MNHNS, CDR2 SASEGT. CDR3 length: 13 amino acids. Written as DNA, the CDR3 is TGTGCCAGCAGTGAGATAGTTGAAAACATTCAGTACTTC. Its protein is CASSEIVENIQYF.

CDR3 amino acids: CASSWGLAGGLFLSSYEQYF. The DNA for the CDR3 is TGTGCCAGCAGCTGGGGACTAGCGGGAGGGCTGTTCCTCAGCTCCTACGAGCAGTACTTC. The chain has TRBV7-8 and TRBJ2-7; TRBD2 matches at 16 bases. V shed 4 bases and J 0 bases; nucleotides not matched to a gene: 12. The CDR3 runs to 20 residues. Per germline, CDR1 SGHVS and CDR2 FQNEAQ.

This clone was seen only once. This chain links TRBV5-1 with TRBJ2-5, with D perhaps TRBD2 (6 bases). V shed 3 bases and J shed 2 bases, with 14 bases lying between them. Germline V gene lookup returns CDR1 SGHRS and CDR2 YFSETQ. CDR3 length equals 15 residues. The CDR3 reads CASSYVDYPQETQYF. CDR3 DNA sequence: TGCGCCAGCAGCTATGTGGACTACCCTCAAGAGACCCAGTACTTC.

The rearrangement uses TRBV11-2 and TRBJ1-4; D is undetermined. The V end was cut by 4 bases, the J end by 10 bases, with 13 bases between. Germline V lookup: CDR1 SGHAT, CDR2 FQNNGV. This CDR3 comprises 13 residues. The CDR3 DNA reads as TGTGCCAGCAGCTCCACCGGGGTGTCAAAACTGTTTTTT. Translated: CASSSTGVSKLFF.

This chain uses TRBV15 with TRBJ1-5, with 7 nucleotides matching TRBD1. The CDR3 totals 13 residues. The germline CDR1 and CDR2 sequences are LNHNV and YYDKDF (reference sequence). V gave up 4 bases and J gave up 7 bases; unmatched junction bases: 4. The DNA for the CDR3 is TGTGCCACCAGCACTCAGGGGGGACAGCCCCAGCATTTT. It specifies CATSTQGGQPQHF.

The gene calls are TRBV7-3 and TRBJ2-1; 10 bases fit TRBD1. Germline V gene data show CDR1 as SGHTA and CDR2 as FQGTGA. The CDR3 length is 14 residues. After removal of 5 bases from V and 9 bases from J, the junction contained 7 bases not matched to a gene. CDR3 region: CASSPRDRGSEQFF. CDR3 bases: TGTGCCAGCAGCCCCCGGGACAGGGGTAGTGAGCAGTTCTTC. Complete variable domain (other parts from reference TRBV7-3 and TRBJ2-1): GAGVSQTPSNKVTEKGKYVELRCDPISGHTALYWYRQSLGQGPEFLIYFQGTGAADDSGLPNDRFFAVRPEGSVSTLKIQRTERGDSAVYLCASSPRDRGSEQFFGPGTRLTVL.

This clone appeared a few times. This chain joins TRBV10-3 and TRBJ1-1; 7 positions match TRBD1. Germline lookup yields CDR1 ENHRY and CDR2 SYGVKD. J gave up 4 bases and V 2 bases, and 7 bases lay outside the gene matches. This CDR3 region has 15 residues. The CDR3 reads CAISEGARGITEAFF. The CDR3 DNA is TGTGCCATCAGTGAGGGTGCCAGGGGGATCACTGAAGCTTTCTTT.

This CDR3 reads CASSRQGANQPQHF. CDR3 DNA: TGTGCCAGTAGCCGACAGGGGGCAAATCAGCCCCAGCATTTT. The genes are TRBV19 and TRBJ1-5; 10 bases agree with TRBD1. This CDR3 contains 14 residues. Trimming took 6 bases from V and 4 from J; bases not matched to a gene: 3. The germline CDR1 and CDR2 sequences are LNHDA and SQIVND (reference sequence).